This T cell receptor (beta chain) emerged from a study of T cell responses to AZD1222 COVID-19 vaccine. Findings of the study overall: Regions 160-218 and 743-854 held dominance among vaccine-associated CD4 TCRs, which spanned spike. There were repertoire samples only from the period after the peak T cell response. A reported finding is that nearly half of spike-specific TCRs target unmutated variant regions.

As concerns this clone: Its target is not known.

Between the trimmed V and J ends, which lost 0 bases and 0 bases, there was a span of 7 bases. This CDR3 is 15 amino acids long. Germline assignment: CDR1 SGDLS and CDR2 YYNGEE. Libraries were prepared by immunoSEQ multiplex PCR; TCRdb keeps only in-frame clonotypes and omits some of them. The sample consists of just over 150,000 clones, roughly nine tenths of them appearing once. This chain links TRBV9 with TRBJ1-3, with D unresolved. Sequencing was performed on peripheral blood, taken after recovery from COVID-19. This sequence was found in an adult who had recovered from COVID-19. The CDR3 DNA is TGTGCCAGCAGCGTAGAGGGCCTCTCTGGAAACACCATATATTTT. It is translated as CASSVEGLSGNTIYF.